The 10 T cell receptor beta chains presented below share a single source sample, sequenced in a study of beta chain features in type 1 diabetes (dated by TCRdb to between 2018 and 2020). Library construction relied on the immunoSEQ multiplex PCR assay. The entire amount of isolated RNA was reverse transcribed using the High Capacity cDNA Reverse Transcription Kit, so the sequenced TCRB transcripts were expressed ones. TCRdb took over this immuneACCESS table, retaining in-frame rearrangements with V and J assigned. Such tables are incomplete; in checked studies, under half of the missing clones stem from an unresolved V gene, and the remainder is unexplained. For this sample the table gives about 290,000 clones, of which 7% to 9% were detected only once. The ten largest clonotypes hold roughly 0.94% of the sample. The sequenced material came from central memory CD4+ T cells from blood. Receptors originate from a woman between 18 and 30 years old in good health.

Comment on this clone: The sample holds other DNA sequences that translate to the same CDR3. The CDR3 is CASSVGPGRSNEKLFF. The DNA of the CDR3 is TGTGCCAGCAGCGTAGGGCCGGGAAGGTCTAATGAAAAACTGTTTTTT. This sequence joins TRBV9 and TRBJ1-4; no clear D gene. The V end lost 0 bases, the J end lost 3 bases, and 12 bases lay between the germline ends. Germline V gives CDR1 SGDLS, CDR2 YYNGEE. This CDR3 is built from 16 residues.

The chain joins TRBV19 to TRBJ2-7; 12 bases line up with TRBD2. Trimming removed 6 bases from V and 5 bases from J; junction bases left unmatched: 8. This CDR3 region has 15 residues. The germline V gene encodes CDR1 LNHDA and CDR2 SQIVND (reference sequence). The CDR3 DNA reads TGTGCCAGTAGCCGACTAGCGGGGGCCGGGGACGAGCAGTACTTC. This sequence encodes CASSRLAGAGDEQYF.

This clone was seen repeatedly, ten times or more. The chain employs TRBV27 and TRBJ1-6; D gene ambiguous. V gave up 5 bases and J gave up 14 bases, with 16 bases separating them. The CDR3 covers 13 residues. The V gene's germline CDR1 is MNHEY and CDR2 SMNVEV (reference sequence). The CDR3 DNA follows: TGTGCCAGCAGTCCCGGGAACGGGCGGACCCTCCACTTT. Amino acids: CASSPGNGRTLHF.

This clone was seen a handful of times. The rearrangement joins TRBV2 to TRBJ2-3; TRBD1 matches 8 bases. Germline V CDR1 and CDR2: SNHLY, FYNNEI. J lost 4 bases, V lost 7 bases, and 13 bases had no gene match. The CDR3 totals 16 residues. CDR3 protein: CASKSPTGGTADTQYF. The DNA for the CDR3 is TGTGCCAGCAAATCCCCAACAGGGGGTACGGCAGATACGCAGTATTTT. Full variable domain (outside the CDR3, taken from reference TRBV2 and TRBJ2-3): EPEVTQTPSHQVTQMGQEVILRCVPISNHLYFYWYRQILGQKVEFLVSFYNNEISEKSEIFDDQFSVERPDGSNFTLKIRSTKLEDSAMYFCASKSPTGGTADTQYFGPGTRLTVL.

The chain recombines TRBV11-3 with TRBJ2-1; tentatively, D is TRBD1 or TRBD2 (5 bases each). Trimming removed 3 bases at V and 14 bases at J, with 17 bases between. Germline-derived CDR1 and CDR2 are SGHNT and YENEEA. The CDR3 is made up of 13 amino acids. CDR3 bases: TGTGCCAGCAGCTTGGGGCCGACTACCGGGAAGTTCTTC. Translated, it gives CASSLGPTTGKFF.

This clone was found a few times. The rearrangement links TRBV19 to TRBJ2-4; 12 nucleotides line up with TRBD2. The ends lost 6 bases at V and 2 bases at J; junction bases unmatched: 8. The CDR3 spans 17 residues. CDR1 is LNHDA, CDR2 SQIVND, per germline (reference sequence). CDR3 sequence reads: CASSTQGTSGPKNIQYF. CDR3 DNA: TGTGCCAGTAGCACCCAGGGGACTAGCGGGCCCAAAAACATTCAGTACTTC.

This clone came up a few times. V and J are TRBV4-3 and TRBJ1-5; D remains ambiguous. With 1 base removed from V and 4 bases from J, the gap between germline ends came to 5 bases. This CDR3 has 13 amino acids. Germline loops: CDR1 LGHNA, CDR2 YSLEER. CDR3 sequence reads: CASSQGQNQPQHF. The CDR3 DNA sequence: TGCGCCAGCAGCCAAGGACAAAATCAGCCCCAGCATTTT.

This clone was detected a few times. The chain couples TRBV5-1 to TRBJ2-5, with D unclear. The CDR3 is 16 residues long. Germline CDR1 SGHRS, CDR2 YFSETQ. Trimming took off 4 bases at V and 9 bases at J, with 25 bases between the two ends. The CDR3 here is CASSPHVSPTSLAQYF. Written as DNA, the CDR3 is TGCGCCAGCAGCCCACATGTCTCCCCCACGAGTCTGGCCCAGTACTTC. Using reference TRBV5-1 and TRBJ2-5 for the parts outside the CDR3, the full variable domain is KAGVTQTPRYLIKTRGQQVTLSCSPISGHRSVSWYQQTPGQGLQFLFEYFSETQRNKGNFPGRFSGRQFSNSRSEMNVSTLELGDSALYLCASSPHVSPTSLAQYFGPGTRLLVL.

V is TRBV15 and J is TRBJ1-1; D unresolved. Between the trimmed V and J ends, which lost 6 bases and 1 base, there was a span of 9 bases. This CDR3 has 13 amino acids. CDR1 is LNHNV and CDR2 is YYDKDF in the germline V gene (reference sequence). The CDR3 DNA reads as TGTGCCACCAGTGGGTGGAGGAACACTGAAGCTTTCTTT. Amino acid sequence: CATSGWRNTEAFF.

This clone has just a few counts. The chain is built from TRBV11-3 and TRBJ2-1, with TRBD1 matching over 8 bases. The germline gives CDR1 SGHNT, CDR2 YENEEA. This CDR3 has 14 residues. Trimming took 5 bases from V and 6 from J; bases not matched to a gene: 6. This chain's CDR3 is CASSTTDRGNEQFF. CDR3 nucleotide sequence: TGTGCCAGCAGCACTACCGACAGGGGCAATGAGCAGTTCTTC.